This TCR beta chain was identified in a study of blood T cell repertoires in COVID-19. Enrollees, about 18 to 89 years old, lived in 20 to 25 US areas. Participants' reported clinical history set cohort assignment. Up to 2 weeks before entering the study, exposed participants had met a COVID-19 case. Generated by immunoSEQ multiplex PCR, the TCRdb table keeps only in-frame clones and is missing some. The data contain some 270,000 clones, about 88% of them singletons. Germline assignment: CDR1 SEHNR and CDR2 FQNEAQ (reference sequence). V lost 1 base, J lost 2 bases, and 6 bases stayed unmatched. The CDR3 consists of 16 residues.

The rearrangement uses TRBV7-9 and TRBJ2-7, with 9 nucleotides matching TRBD1. The origin of this receptor is a woman between 45 and 65 years old who had been exposed to COVID-19. The specimen was PBMCs or T cells enriched from blood (not recorded which). In DNA, the CDR3 is TGTGCCAGCAGCTTAGGTGGGACAGGGATCACCTACGAGCAGTACTTC. It codes for CASSLGGTGITYEQYF.